This T cell receptor (beta chain) is drawn from a study of early T cells in non-severe SARS-CoV-2 infection. As part of library construction, unique molecular identifiers were attached to individual cDNA molecules. TCRdb independently ran MiXCR on the 5' RACE reads; one entry per CDR3 protein. The sample contains tens of thousands of distinct CDR3 sequences, 5.5% to 6% of which appear only once. Looked up from germline, CDR1 is LGHNA and CDR2 is YSLEER. V lost 4 bases to trimming and J lost 4 bases; unmatched junction nucleotides: 13. This CDR3 contains 17 residues. The TCR was taken from an adult who was a healthcare worker with PCR-confirmed SARS-CoV-2 infection or an uninfected control (not recorded which). The chain joins TRBV4-3 to TRBJ2-3, with 8 positions matching TRBD2. Sequenced material: whole blood. The chain's CDR3 is CASSLMIAGLGSDTQYF. The CDR3, as DNA: TGCGCCAGCAGCCTCATGATAGCGGGACTGGGGTCAGATACGCAGTATTTT.